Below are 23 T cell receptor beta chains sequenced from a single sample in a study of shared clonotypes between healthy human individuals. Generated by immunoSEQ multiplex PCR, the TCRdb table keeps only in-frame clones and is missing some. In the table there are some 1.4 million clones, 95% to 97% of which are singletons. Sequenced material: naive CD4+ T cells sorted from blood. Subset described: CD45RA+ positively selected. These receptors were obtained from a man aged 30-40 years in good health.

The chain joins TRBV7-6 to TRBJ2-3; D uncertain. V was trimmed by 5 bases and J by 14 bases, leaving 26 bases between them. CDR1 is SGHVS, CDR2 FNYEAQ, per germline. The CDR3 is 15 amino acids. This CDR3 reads CASSQALGLAARWYF. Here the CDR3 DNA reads TGTGCCAGCAGCCAGGCTCTAGGTCTCGCGGCCCGGTGGTATTTT.

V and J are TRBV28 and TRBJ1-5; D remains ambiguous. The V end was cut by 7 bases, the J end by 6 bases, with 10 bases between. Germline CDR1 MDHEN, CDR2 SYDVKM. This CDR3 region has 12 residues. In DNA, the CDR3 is TGTGCCAGCATGATTTTAGGTCAGCCCCAGCATTTT. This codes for CASMILGQPQHF.

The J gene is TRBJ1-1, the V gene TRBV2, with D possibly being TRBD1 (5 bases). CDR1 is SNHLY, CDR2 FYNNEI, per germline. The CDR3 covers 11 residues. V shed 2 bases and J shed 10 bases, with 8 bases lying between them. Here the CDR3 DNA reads TGTGCCAGCAGTGAAAGGGACTCAGCTTTCTTT. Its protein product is CASSERDSAFF.

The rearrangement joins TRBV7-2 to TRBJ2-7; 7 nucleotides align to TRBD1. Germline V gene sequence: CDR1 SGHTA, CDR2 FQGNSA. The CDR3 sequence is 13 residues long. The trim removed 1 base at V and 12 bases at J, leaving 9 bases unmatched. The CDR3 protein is CASSLERGPRMYF. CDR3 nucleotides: TGTGCCAGCAGCTTAGAAAGGGGGCCTCGAATGTACTTC.

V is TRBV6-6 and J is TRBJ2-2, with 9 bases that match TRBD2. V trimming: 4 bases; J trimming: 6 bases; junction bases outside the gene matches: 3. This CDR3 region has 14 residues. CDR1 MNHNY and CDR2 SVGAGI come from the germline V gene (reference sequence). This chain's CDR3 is CASSWVAGAGELFF. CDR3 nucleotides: TGTGCCAGCAGTTGGGTAGCGGGAGCCGGGGAGCTGTTTTTT.

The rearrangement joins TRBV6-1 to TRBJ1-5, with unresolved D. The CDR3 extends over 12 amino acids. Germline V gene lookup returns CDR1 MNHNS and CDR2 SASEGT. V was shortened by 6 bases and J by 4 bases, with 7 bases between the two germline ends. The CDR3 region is CASRGENQPQHF. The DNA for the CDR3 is TGTGCCAGCAGGGGTGAAAATCAGCCCCAGCATTTT.

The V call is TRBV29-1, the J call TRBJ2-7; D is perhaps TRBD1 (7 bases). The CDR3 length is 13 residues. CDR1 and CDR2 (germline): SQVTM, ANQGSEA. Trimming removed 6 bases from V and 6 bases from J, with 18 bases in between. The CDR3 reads CSVADRARGEQYF. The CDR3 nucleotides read TGCAGCGTGGCAGACAGGGCGCGGGGCGAGCAGTACTTC.

The CDR3 loop reads CASSLRGKDTEAFF. CDR3 DNA: TGTGCCAGCAGCTTACGGGGTAAAGACACTGAAGCTTTCTTT. This chain connects TRBV7-3 to TRBJ1-1; D call uncertain. The germline gives CDR1 SGHTA, CDR2 FQGTGA. The CDR3 has 14 amino acids. Trimming left V 2 bases short and J 3 bases short, with 10 bases between. Full variable domain (missing parts from reference TRBV7-3 and TRBJ1-1): GAGVSQTPSNKVTEKGKYVELRCDPISGHTALYWYRQSLGQGPEFLIYFQGTGAADDSGLPNDRFFAVRPEGSVSTLKIQRTERGDSAVYLCASSLRGKDTEAFFGQGTRLTVV.

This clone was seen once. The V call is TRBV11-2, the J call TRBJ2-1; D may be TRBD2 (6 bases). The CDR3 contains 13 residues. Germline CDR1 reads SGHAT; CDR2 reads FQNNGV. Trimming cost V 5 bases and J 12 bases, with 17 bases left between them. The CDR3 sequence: CASSQLLAVGQFF. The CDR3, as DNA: TGTGCCAGCAGCCAATTACTAGCTGTCGGGCAGTTCTTC.

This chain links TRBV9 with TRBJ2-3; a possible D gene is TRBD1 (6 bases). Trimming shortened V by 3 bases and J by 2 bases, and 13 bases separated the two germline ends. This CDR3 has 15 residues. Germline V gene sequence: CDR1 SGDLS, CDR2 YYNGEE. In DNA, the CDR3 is TGTGCCAGCAGCGGGGACAAAGGGTTCACAGATACGCAGTATTTT. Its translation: CASSGDKGFTDTQYF.

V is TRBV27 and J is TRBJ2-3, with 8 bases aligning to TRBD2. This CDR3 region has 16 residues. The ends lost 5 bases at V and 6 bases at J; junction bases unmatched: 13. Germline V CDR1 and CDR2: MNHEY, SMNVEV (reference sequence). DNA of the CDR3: TGTGCCAGCAGTAAGAGCGGGAGAGGAGGAAAGGATACGCAGTATTTT. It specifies CASSKSGRGGKDTQYF.

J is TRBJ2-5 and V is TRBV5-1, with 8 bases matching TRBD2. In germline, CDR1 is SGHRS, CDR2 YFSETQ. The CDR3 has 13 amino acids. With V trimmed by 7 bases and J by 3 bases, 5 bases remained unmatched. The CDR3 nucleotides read TGCGCCAGCCAGGCGGGAGGTAAAGAGACCCAGTACTTC. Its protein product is CASQAGGKETQYF.

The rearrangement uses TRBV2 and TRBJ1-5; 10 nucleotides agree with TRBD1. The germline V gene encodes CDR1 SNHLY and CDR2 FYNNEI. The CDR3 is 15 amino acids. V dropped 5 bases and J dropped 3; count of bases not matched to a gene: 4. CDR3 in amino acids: CASSRDRGNNQPQHF. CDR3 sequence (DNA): TGTGCCAGCAGTCGGGACAGGGGCAACAATCAGCCCCAGCATTTT.

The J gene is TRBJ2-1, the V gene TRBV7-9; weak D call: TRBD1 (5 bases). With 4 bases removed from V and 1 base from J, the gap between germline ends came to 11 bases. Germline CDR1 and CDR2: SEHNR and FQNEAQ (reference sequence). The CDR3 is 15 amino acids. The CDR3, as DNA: TGTGCCAGCAGCTCCCTCGACAGATCCTACAATGAGCAGTTCTTC. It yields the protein CASSSLDRSYNEQFF.

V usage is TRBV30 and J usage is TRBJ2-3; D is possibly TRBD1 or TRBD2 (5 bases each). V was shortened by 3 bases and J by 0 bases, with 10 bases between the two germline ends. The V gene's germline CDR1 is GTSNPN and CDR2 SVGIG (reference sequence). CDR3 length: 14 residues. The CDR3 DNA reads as TGTGCCTGGAGCGAGGGGATTAGCACAGATACGCAGTATTTT. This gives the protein CAWSEGISTDTQYF.

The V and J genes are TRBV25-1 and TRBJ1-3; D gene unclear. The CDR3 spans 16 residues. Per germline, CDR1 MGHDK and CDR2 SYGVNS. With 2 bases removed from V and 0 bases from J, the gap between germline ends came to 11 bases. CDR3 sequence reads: CASSELSAGSGNTIYF. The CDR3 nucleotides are TGTGCCAGCAGTGAACTGTCGGCGGGCTCTGGAAACACCATATATTTT.

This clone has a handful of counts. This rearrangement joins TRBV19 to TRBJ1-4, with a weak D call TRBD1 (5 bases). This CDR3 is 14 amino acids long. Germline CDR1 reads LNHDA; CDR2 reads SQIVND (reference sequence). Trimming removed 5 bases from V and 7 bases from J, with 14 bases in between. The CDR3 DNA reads TGTGCCAGTAGTTCCGGGGGAAGCGGTGAAAAACTGTTTTTT. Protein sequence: CASSSGGSGEKLFF.

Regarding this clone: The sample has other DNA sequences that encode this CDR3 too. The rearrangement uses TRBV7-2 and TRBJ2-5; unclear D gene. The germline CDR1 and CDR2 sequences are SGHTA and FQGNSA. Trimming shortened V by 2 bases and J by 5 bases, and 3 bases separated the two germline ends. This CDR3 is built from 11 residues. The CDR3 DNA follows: TGTGCCAGCAGCTTAACGGAGACCCAGTACTTC. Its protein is CASSLTETQYF.

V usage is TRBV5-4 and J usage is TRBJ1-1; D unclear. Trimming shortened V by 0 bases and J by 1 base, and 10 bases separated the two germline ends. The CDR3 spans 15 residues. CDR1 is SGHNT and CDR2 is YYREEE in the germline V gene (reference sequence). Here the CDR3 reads CASSLVNSWNTEAFF. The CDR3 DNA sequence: TGTGCCAGCAGCTTGGTTAACAGCTGGAACACTGAAGCTTTCTTT.

The CDR3, as DNA: TGTGCCAGCAGCTTGCCGACCGGGACAGGCTTGCAGGGTGAGCAGTTCTTC. The encoded protein is CASSLPTGTGLQGEQFF. The chain couples TRBV5-4 to TRBJ2-1, with 8 bases that match TRBD1. J lost 9 bases, V lost 1 base, and 15 bases had no gene match. From germline, CDR1 is SGHNT and CDR2 YYREEE (reference sequence). The CDR3 has 17 residues.

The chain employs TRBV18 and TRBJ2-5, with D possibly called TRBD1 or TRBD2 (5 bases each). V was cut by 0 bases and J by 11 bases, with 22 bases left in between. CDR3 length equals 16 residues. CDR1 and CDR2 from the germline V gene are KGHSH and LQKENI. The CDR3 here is CASSPPAPNTRGTQYF. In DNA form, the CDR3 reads TGTGCCAGCTCACCACCGGCCCCTAATACTAGGGGTACTCAGTACTTC.

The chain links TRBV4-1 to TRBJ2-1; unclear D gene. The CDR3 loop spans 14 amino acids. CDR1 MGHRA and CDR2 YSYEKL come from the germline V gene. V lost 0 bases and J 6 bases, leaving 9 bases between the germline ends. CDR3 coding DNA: TGCGCCAGCAGCCAAGATTTGTCGGTCAATGAGCAGTTCTTC. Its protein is CASSQDLSVNEQFF.

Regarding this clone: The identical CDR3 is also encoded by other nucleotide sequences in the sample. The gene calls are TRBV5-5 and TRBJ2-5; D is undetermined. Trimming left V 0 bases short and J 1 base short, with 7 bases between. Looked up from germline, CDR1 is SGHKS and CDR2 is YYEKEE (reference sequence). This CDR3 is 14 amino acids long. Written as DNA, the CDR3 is TGTGCCAGCAGCTTGGTAGGGTCCCAAGAGACCCAGTACTTC. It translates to CASSLVGSQETQYF.